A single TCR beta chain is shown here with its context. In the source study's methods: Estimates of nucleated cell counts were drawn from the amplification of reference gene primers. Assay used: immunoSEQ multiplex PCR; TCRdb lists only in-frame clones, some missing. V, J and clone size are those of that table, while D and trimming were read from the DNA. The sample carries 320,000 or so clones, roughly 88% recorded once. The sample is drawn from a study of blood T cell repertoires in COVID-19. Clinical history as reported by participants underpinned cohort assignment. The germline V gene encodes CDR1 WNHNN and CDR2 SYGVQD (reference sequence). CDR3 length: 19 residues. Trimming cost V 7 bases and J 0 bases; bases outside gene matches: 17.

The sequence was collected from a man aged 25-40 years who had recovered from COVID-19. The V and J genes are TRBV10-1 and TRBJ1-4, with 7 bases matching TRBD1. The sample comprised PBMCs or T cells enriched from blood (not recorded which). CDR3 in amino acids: CASMYRFRDSLSTNEKLFF. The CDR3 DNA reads TGCGCCAGCATGTATCGCTTCCGGGACAGTCTTTCAACTAATGAAAAACTGTTTTTT.